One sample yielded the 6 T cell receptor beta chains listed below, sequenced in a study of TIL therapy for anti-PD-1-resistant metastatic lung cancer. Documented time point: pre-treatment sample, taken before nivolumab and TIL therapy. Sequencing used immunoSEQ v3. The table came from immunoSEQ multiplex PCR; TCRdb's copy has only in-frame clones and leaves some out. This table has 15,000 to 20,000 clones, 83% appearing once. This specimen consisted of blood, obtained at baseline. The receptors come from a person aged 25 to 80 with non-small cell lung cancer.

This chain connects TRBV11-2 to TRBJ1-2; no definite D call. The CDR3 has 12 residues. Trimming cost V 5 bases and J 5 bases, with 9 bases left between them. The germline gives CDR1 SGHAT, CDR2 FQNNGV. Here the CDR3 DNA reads TGTGCCAGCAGCCCCCGCGGATATGGCTACACCTTC. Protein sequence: CASSPRGYGYTF.

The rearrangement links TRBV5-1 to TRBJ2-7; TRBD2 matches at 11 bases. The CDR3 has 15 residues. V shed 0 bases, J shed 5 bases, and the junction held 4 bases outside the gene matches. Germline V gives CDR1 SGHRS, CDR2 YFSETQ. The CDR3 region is CASSLGLAGIDEQYF. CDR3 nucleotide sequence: TGCGCCAGCAGCTTGGGACTAGCGGGGATCGACGAGCAGTACTTC.

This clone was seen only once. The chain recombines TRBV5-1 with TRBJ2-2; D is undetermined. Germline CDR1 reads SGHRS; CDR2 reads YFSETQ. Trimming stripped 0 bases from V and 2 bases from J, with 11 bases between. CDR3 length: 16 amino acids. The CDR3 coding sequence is TGCGCCAGCAGCTTGGATGGCCAGCTTAACACCGGGGAGCTGTTTTTT. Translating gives CASSLDGQLNTGELFF.

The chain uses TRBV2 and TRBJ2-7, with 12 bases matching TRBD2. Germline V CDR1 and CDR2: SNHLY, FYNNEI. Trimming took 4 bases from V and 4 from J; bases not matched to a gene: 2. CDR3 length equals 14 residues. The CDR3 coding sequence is TGTGCCAGCAGTGGGACTAGCGGGATTTACGAGCAGTACTTC. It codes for CASSGTSGIYEQYF.

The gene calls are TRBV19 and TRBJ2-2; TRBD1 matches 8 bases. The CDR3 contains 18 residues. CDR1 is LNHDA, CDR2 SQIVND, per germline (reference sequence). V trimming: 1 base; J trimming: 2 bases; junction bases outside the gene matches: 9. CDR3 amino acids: CASSIARDRRLNTGELFF. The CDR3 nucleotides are TGTGCCAGTAGTATAGCCCGGGACAGGCGATTAAACACCGGGGAGCTGTTTTTT.

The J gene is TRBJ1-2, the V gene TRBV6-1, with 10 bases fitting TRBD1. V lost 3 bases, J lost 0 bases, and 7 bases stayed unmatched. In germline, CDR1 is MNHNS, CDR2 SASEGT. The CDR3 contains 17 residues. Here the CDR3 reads CASSDRDRGLTNYGYTF. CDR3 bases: TGTGCCAGCAGTGACCGGGACAGGGGCCTTACTAACTATGGCTACACCTTC.